One and the same sample provided the 26 T cell receptor beta chains below, sequenced in a study of T cell clones after liver transplantation. TCRdb keeps only in-frame clones here, not all; method: immunoSEQ multiplex PCR. The table includes roughly 70,000 clones, about 92% detected once. Sequenced material: CD4+ T cells from blood, taken before liver transplant. The receptor set was obtained from a human donor who received a liver transplant.

The CDR3 here is CATQSGGLAGVGPKNEQFF. The CDR3, as DNA: TGTGCCACCCAAAGTGGGGGACTAGCGGGAGTGGGCCCGAAGAATGAGCAGTTCTTC. The chain has TRBV2 and TRBJ2-1; TRBD2 agrees at 14 bases. Germline V gene data show CDR1 as SNHLY and CDR2 as FYNNEI. The CDR3 totals 19 residues. With V trimmed by 10 bases and J by 7 bases, 21 bases remained unmatched.

A single count supports this clone. The chain links TRBV2 to TRBJ1-1; a weak D match, TRBD1 (6 bases). Germline CDR1 reads SNHLY; CDR2 reads FYNNEI. V lost 7 bases to trimming and J lost 4 bases, with 10 bases between them. CDR3 length: 12 amino acids. CDR3 residues: CASNQGTTEAFF. In DNA form, the CDR3 reads TGTGCCAGCAACCAGGGGACCACTGAAGCTTTCTTT.

The J gene is TRBJ1-1, the V gene TRBV5-6; D unclear. Trimming took off 3 bases at V and 1 base at J, with 13 bases between the two ends. Germline lookup yields CDR1 SGHDT and CDR2 YYEEEE. The CDR3 length is 15 residues. The CDR3, as DNA: TGTGCCAGCAGCTCCTGGGGAGGAGCGAACACTGAAGCTTTCTTT. Translation gives CASSSWGGANTEAFF.

The chain combines TRBV28 with TRBJ1-5, with unresolved D. V lost 7 bases to trimming and J lost 9 bases, with 7 bases between them. From germline, CDR1 is MDHEN and CDR2 SYDVKM. The CDR3 runs 10 residues. CDR3 coding DNA: TGTGCCAGCAATGGATGGCCCCAGCATTTT. Its protein product is CASNGWPQHF.

The V call is TRBV15, the J call TRBJ2-3, with a weak D call TRBD1 (6 bases). This CDR3 spans 16 amino acids. V was pared by 1 base and J by 3 bases, with 14 bases between. CDR1 is LNHNV and CDR2 is YYDKDF in the germline V gene (reference sequence). This chain's CDR3 is CATSRGRGGGTDTQYF. For the CDR3, the DNA is TGTGCCACCAGCAGAGGTCGAGGGGGTGGGACAGATACGCAGTATTTT.

The V call is TRBV2, the J call TRBJ2-1; 8 bases are a match to TRBD2. V was pared by 6 bases and J by 0 bases, with 4 bases of the junction left unmatched. The CDR3 covers 15 residues. The germline V gene has CDR1 SNHLY and CDR2 FYNNEI. CDR3 region: CASRETSGSYNEQFF. In DNA form, the CDR3 reads TGTGCCAGCAGGGAAACTAGCGGCTCCTACAATGAGCAGTTCTTC.

V and J are TRBV5-1 and TRBJ2-5; D perhaps matches TRBD1 (6 bases). The V and J ends lost 1 base and 2 bases respectively, with 9 bases between them. CDR3 length: 14 amino acids. Looked up from germline, CDR1 is SGHRS and CDR2 is YFSETQ. This chain's CDR3 is CASSLLGQQETQYF. The DNA for the CDR3 is TGCGCCAGCAGCTTGCTGGGACAACAAGAGACCCAGTACTTC.

The rearrangement uses TRBV28 and TRBJ2-2; no firm D call. CDR3 size: 13 residues. Germline assignment: CDR1 MDHEN and CDR2 SYDVKM. The V gene lost 2 bases and the J gene lost 9 bases, with 10 bases spanning the gap. The CDR3: CASSLMTPRELFF. The CDR3 region has the DNA TGTGCCAGCAGTTTAATGACACCGAGGGAGCTGTTTTTT.

CDR3 sequence (DNA): TGCGCCAGCAGTGACTGGGCAGAGAACACTGAAGCTTTCTTT. It specifies CASSDWAENTEAFF. This chain links TRBV10-2 with TRBJ1-1; no clear D gene. This CDR3 is 14 amino acids long. Trimming removed 3 bases at V and 1 base at J, with 9 bases between. Germline V gene data show CDR1 as WSHSY and CDR2 as SAAADI.

This clone came up a few times. The same CDR3 arises from other DNA sequences in this sample as well. The chain links TRBV9 to TRBJ1-1; D uncertain. V shed 0 bases and J shed 2 bases, with 5 bases lying between them. The CDR3 covers 13 residues. Germline V lookup: CDR1 SGDLS, CDR2 YYNGEE. CDR3 protein: CASSVGSNTEAFF. CDR3 in DNA: TGTGCCAGCAGCGTAGGGAGTAACACTGAAGCTTTCTTT.

The chain couples TRBV7-2 to TRBJ1-1; 8 bases fit TRBD1. This CDR3 region has 14 residues. V lost 5 bases to trimming and J lost 5 bases; unmatched junction nucleotides: 7. CDR1 and CDR2 (germline): SGHTA, FQGNSA. Here the CDR3 reads CASSQSTGATEAFF. The CDR3, as DNA: TGTGCCAGCAGCCAATCGACAGGGGCTACTGAAGCTTTCTTT.

This clone was detected once. Written as DNA, the CDR3 is TGTGCCAGCAGCTTAGGTCCGTCTGGGGGATCCTACGAGCAGTACTTC. This encodes CASSLGPSGGSYEQYF. The genes are TRBV7-9 and TRBJ2-7; D may correspond to TRBD1 or TRBD2 (5 bases each). V lost 1 base and J 1 base, leaving 14 bases between the germline ends. This CDR3 is 16 amino acids long. Germline values: CDR1 SEHNR, CDR2 FQNEAQ (reference sequence).

This CDR3 reads CASSLDRAPRYTEAFF. CDR3 coding DNA: TGTGCCAGCAGCTTGGATCGGGCTCCGCGTTACACTGAAGCTTTCTTT. The V and J genes are TRBV11-3 and TRBJ1-1, with unresolved D. Between the trimmed V and J ends, which lost 3 bases and 3 bases, there was a span of 17 bases. The length of the CDR3 is 16 residues. CDR1 and CDR2 from the germline V gene are SGHNT and YENEEA.

The chain is built from TRBV6-5 and TRBJ1-2; no definite D call. The V end was cut by 6 bases, the J end by 4 bases, with 9 bases between. Germline V gene data show CDR1 as MNHEY and CDR2 as SVGAGI. The length of the CDR3 is 12 residues. The CDR3 reads CASSPVPYGYTF. CDR3 bases: TGTGCCAGCAGCCCCGTGCCCTATGGCTACACCTTC.

The CDR3 loop reads CASSSGLAGFSHNEQFF. Here the CDR3 DNA reads TGTGCCAGCAGCTCGGGACTAGCGGGATTTTCGCACAATGAGCAGTTCTTC. This sequence joins TRBV7-3 and TRBJ2-1; TRBD2 aligns across 13 bases. The CDR3 consists of 17 residues. J lost 5 bases, V lost 4 bases, and 8 bases had no gene match. Germline CDR1 reads SGHTA; CDR2 reads FQGTGA.

This rearrangement joins TRBV4-1 to TRBJ2-7; 11 bases line up with TRBD2. CDR3 length equals 17 residues. With 1 base clipped from V and 1 base from J, the junction kept 6 bases outside the gene matches. Germline lookup yields CDR1 MGHRA and CDR2 YSYEKL. CDR3 residues: CASSQGWVAGGSYEQYF. The CDR3 nucleotides are TGCGCCAGCAGCCAAGGATGGGTAGCGGGAGGGTCCTACGAGCAGTACTTC.

The rearrangement uses TRBV28 and TRBJ2-7; TRBD1 aligns across 8 bases. Germline V gene lookup returns CDR1 MDHEN and CDR2 SYDVKM. Unmatched junction bases numbered 11, after V lost 5 bases and J lost 5 bases. The CDR3 extends over 15 amino acids. CDR3 sequence reads: CASSPRTGKMNEQYF. CDR3 sequence (DNA): TGTGCCAGCAGTCCGAGGACAGGGAAAATGAACGAGCAGTACTTC.

The V and J genes are TRBV28 and TRBJ2-7; D may be TRBD2 (6 bases). The germline V gene encodes CDR1 MDHEN and CDR2 SYDVKM. The CDR3 covers 14 residues. V lost 7 bases and J 5 bases, leaving 18 bases between the germline ends. DNA for the CDR3: TGTGCCAGCACCCTCCGGGGGTCGCCCCACGAGCAGTACTTC. This gives the protein CASTLRGSPHEQYF.

This chain links TRBV28 with TRBJ1-2; D remains unclear. V lost 1 base, J lost 2 bases, and 14 bases lay in between. The germline V gene encodes CDR1 MDHEN and CDR2 SYDVKM. This CDR3 comprises 16 residues. The CDR3 loop reads CASSLFGVSTNYGYTF. CDR3 in DNA: TGTGCCAGCAGTTTATTTGGAGTCAGTACGAACTATGGCTACACCTTC.

The CDR3 DNA follows: TGTGCCAGCAGTTGGAGGGCGCGCACCGGGGAGCTGTTTTTT. Its protein product is CASSWRARTGELFF. The chain combines TRBV28 with TRBJ2-2; D is perhaps TRBD2 (6 bases). Germline V gene data show CDR1 as MDHEN and CDR2 as SYDVKM. This CDR3 has 14 amino acids. The germline V and J ends were trimmed by 4 bases and 4 bases, with 10 bases remaining between them.

V and J are TRBV11-2 and TRBJ2-3; 7 bases match TRBD2. The CDR3 is 14 amino acids. V lost 6 bases to trimming and J lost 5 bases; unmatched junction nucleotides: 8. Germline V gene sequence: CDR1 SGHAT, CDR2 FQNNGV. The CDR3 spells CASRPAGFVDTQYF. CDR3 coding DNA: TGTGCCAGCAGACCAGCGGGATTCGTAGATACGCAGTATTTT.

The rearrangement links TRBV6-4 to TRBJ2-7; 7 bases are a match to TRBD1. V gave up 8 bases and J gave up 0 bases; unmatched junction bases: 22. This CDR3 comprises 19 residues. Germline V gives CDR1 MRHNA, CDR2 SNTAGT. CDR3 nucleotides: TGTGCCAGCCCCGACCCCCCCAGAGGGGGCCAGCCAAGCTCCTACGAGCAGTACTTC. Translating it yields CASPDPPRGGQPSSYEQYF.

This clone appeared once. The CDR3 region has the DNA TGTGCCAGTAGTATCGGTCGTTTAGAGACCCAGTACTTC. Its protein product is CASSIGRLETQYF. The genes are TRBV19 and TRBJ2-5; D is uncertain. Germline loops: CDR1 LNHDA, CDR2 SQIVND (reference sequence). This CDR3 is built from 13 residues. Trimming cost V 3 bases and J 4 bases, with 9 bases left between them.

The V call is TRBV2, the J call TRBJ1-1, with a weak D call TRBD1 (6 bases). CDR1 and CDR2 from the germline V gene are SNHLY and FYNNEI. The ends were cut back, 6 bases at V and 3 bases at J, with 14 bases in the middle. This CDR3 contains 14 residues. The CDR3 reads CASRFEKGDTEAFF. CDR3 sequence (DNA): TGTGCCAGCAGGTTTGAGAAGGGGGACACTGAAGCTTTCTTT.

The CDR3, as DNA: TGCGCCAGCAGCCTTCTACTAGCGGGAGCAGATACGCAGTATTTT. Translating it yields CASSLLLAGADTQYF. This chain links TRBV4-3 with TRBJ2-3; 11 nucleotides align to TRBD2. The CDR3 contains 15 residues. Trimming took 4 bases from V and 4 from J; bases not matched to a gene: 4. The germline V gene has CDR1 LGHNA and CDR2 YSLEER.

The chain recombines TRBV11-3 with TRBJ1-1, with D maybe TRBD1 (5 bases). V lost 6 bases and J lost 11, with 16 bases in between. Germline CDR1 reads SGHNT; CDR2 reads YENEEA. The CDR3 loop spans 12 amino acids. As DNA, the CDR3 is TGTGCCAGCAGTCGCTGGGGGGAGGAGGCTTTCTTT. This encodes CASSRWGEEAFF.